These 15 T cell receptor beta chains originate from one sample sequenced in a study of cytomegalovirus exposure and HLA in healthy donors. In the PCR, 60 Vbeta and 13 Jbeta primers were used. TCRdb keeps only in-frame clones here, not all; method: immunoSEQ multiplex PCR. The repertoire holds 95,000 to 150,000 clones, around 74% seen once, with around 28% in the top ten. Material: PBMCs. Every receptor here comes from a man aged 55 to 70 in good health and CMV-seropositive.

The chain combines TRBV2 with TRBJ2-1; D unclear. V lost 7 bases, J lost 0 bases, and 10 bases lay in between. The germline V gene encodes CDR1 SNHLY and CDR2 FYNNEI. The CDR3 totals 14 residues. In nucleotides, the CDR3 is TGTGCCAGCACATCCTTCGGCTCCTACAATGAGCAGTTCTTC. Protein sequence: CASTSFGSYNEQFF.

The V and J genes are TRBV6-1 and TRBJ2-5; 7 nucleotides align to TRBD1. In germline, CDR1 is MNHNS, CDR2 SASEGT. The CDR3 has 14 amino acids. V shed 6 bases, J shed 0 bases, and the junction held 4 bases outside the gene matches. The CDR3 DNA is TGTGCCAGCAGCCCGACAGGGTACCAAGAGACCCAGTACTTC. This codes for CASSPTGYQETQYF.

The chain is built from TRBV7-2 and TRBJ1-2; D is unresolved. V lost 1 base, J lost 3 bases, and 9 bases lay in between. CDR3 length: 14 amino acids. Germline CDR1 SGHTA, CDR2 FQGNSA. The CDR3 region has the DNA TGTGCCAGCAGCTTAGACGGGAACTACTATGGCTACACCTTC. As protein: CASSLDGNYYGYTF.

This clone was detected a few times. The V call is TRBV13, the J call TRBJ2-3; no firm D call. V lost 5 bases to trimming and J lost 1 base, with 13 bases between them. The CDR3 contains 15 residues. CDR1 PRHDT and CDR2 FYEKMQ come from the germline V gene (reference sequence). The CDR3 DNA reads as TGTGCCAGCAGCCCCCTAGGAAGAGGCACAGATACGCAGTATTTT. Protein sequence: CASSPLGRGTDTQYF. The entire variable domain, with the rest obtained from reference TRBV13 and TRBJ2-3, is as follows: AAGVIQSPRHLIKEKRETATLKCYPIPRHDTVYWYQQGPGQDPQFLISFYEKMQSDKGSIPDRFSAQQFSDYHSELNMSSLELGDSALYFCASSPLGRGTDTQYFGPGTRLTVL.

The chain has TRBV28 and TRBJ1-2, with 12 bases identical to TRBD1. With V trimmed by 5 bases and J by 8 bases, 12 bases remained unmatched. The CDR3 has 16 amino acids. The V gene's germline CDR1 is MDHEN and CDR2 SYDVKM. The CDR3 sequence is CASSLLGQGALEGYTF. CDR3 DNA: TGTGCCAGCAGTCTTCTGGGACAGGGGGCGCTAGAGGGCTACACCTTC.

The V and J genes are TRBV27 and TRBJ1-4; 9 bases fit TRBD1. The CDR3 length is 14 residues. In germline, CDR1 is MNHEY, CDR2 SMNVEV (reference sequence). Trimming took 5 bases from V and 5 from J; bases not matched to a gene: 3. The CDR3 DNA is TGTGCCAGCAGTCTACAGGGGGCAAATGAAAAACTGTTTTTT. Protein product: CASSLQGANEKLFF.

This clone was recorded a few times. The chain carries TRBV30 and TRBJ1-2, with 7 nucleotides matching TRBD1. V was clipped by 3 bases and J by 5 bases; unmatched bases: 9. This CDR3 has 14 amino acids. Per the germline V gene, CDR1 is GTSNPN and CDR2 is SVGIG (reference sequence). CDR3 sequence: CAWSKGDSFYGYTF. The CDR3 DNA reads as TGTGCCTGGAGCAAAGGGGACAGCTTTTATGGCTACACCTTC.

The chain is built from TRBV5-5 and TRBJ1-2; 9 bases are shared with TRBD1. Germline V gene sequence: CDR1 SGHKS, CDR2 YYEKEE (reference sequence). J was trimmed by 3 bases and V by 4 bases; bases with no gene match: 13. The CDR3 runs to 17 residues. The CDR3 nucleotides read TGTGCCAGCAGCATTGGACAGGGGATTGCCCTATACTATGGCTACACCTTC. It translates to CASSIGQGIALYYGYTF.

This clone turned up a few times. This chain joins TRBV6-5 and TRBJ1-1; 8 bases line up with TRBD1. The CDR3 is 12 residues long. The germline gives CDR1 MNHEY, CDR2 SVGAGI. Trimming cost V 10 bases and J 1 base; bases outside gene matches: 2. The CDR3 nucleotides are TGTGCCACAGGACAGGGGAACACTGAAGCTTTCTTT. It translates to CATGQGNTEAFF.

As DNA, the CDR3 is TGTGCCAGCAGCCCGGGACTAGCGGGAGCATGGGATACGCAGTATTTT. It is translated as CASSPGLAGAWDTQYF. V gene TRBV11-2 combines with J gene TRBJ2-3; 14 bases agree with TRBD2. Germline V gene data show CDR1 as SGHAT and CDR2 as FQNNGV. The ends lost 5 bases at V and 6 bases at J; junction bases unmatched: 7. There are 16 residues in the CDR3.

The chain carries TRBV27 and TRBJ1-1, with 7 nucleotides matching TRBD1. The germline V gene encodes CDR1 MNHEY and CDR2 SMNVEV (reference sequence). V gave up 6 bases and J gave up 6 bases; unmatched junction bases: 10. The CDR3 is 14 amino acids. The CDR3 coding sequence is TGTGCCAGCAGCCATAGGGGTGGGACAGCTGAAGCTTTCTTT. Its protein is CASSHRGGTAEAFF.

This chain links TRBV30 with TRBJ1-2, with D unresolved. V lost 8 bases, J lost 4 bases, and 14 bases lay in between. CDR3 length: 12 residues. In germline, CDR1 is GTSNPN, CDR2 SVGIG (reference sequence). The CDR3 nucleotides read TGTGCCAGCCGTCGGGAGGGCTATGGCTACACCTTC. It translates to CASRREGYGYTF.

The chain recombines TRBV28 with TRBJ2-3; TRBD2 agrees at 13 bases. The V segment lost 5 bases and the J segment 4 bases; nucleotides outside the gene matches: 12. There are 18 residues in the CDR3. Per germline, CDR1 MDHEN and CDR2 SYDVKM. Here the CDR3 reads CASSLWPGTSGKADTQYF. CDR3 sequence (DNA): TGTGCCAGCAGTCTCTGGCCCGGGACTAGCGGGAAGGCAGATACGCAGTATTTT.

The genes are TRBV10-3 and TRBJ2-1, with D perhaps TRBD1 (6 bases). The length of the CDR3 is 12 residues. With 3 bases removed from V and 7 bases from J, the gap between germline ends came to 7 bases. Germline CDR1 is ENHRY and CDR2 is SYGVKD. The CDR3 loop is CAISETGNEQFF. The CDR3 nucleotides are TGTGCCATCAGTGAAACAGGGAATGAGCAGTTCTTC.

V and J are TRBV10-3 and TRBJ1-2, with 7 bases lining up with TRBD1. V shed 10 bases, J shed 8 bases, and the junction held 16 bases outside the gene matches. The CDR3 runs to 14 residues. The V gene's germline CDR1 is ENHRY and CDR2 SYGVKD. The DNA of the CDR3 is TGTGCCAACCGCCGGGACAGAGCCTATGCGGGCTACACCTTC. It is translated as CANRRDRAYAGYTF.